These 18 T cell receptor beta chains share one sample of origin, sequenced in a study of regulatory T cells in long-lasting Graves disease. To make TCR beta libraries, researchers used iRepertoire HTBI primers and Arm-PCR of CDR3 regions. TCRdb used MiXCR to reprocess the multiplex PCR reads, holding one entry per CDR3 protein. The sample lists 650,000 to 700,000 distinct CDR3 sequences; 30% were seen once. Stated time point: persistent/refractory GD, antithyroid drugs over 5 years with positive TRAb. Extracted PBMC RNA gave rise to the TCR library. The sequenced sample was peripheral blood mononuclear cells (PBMCs), obtained when the disease was refractory, from a patient treated with antithyroid drugs. The origin of the receptors is a female donor with Graves disease.

The CDR3 nucleotides are TGTGCCAGCAGCTCGTACCGGGGGCAGAATTTTGAAGCTTTCTTT. Amino acid sequence: CASSSYRGQNFEAFF. The chain carries TRBV11-2 and TRBJ1-1, with D maybe TRBD1 (6 bases). Trimming removed 4 bases from V and 7 bases from J, with 19 bases in between. Per the germline V gene, CDR1 is SGHAT and CDR2 is FQNNGV. The CDR3 loop spans 15 amino acids.

The chain has TRBV12-3 or TRBV12-4 and TRBJ1-5; 7 bases are shared with TRBD1. CDR3 length: 17 amino acids. The V and J ends lost 4 bases and 1 base, in that order; junction bases with no gene match: 10. The CDR3 DNA sequence: TGTGCCAGCAGTTACCAGGGGGGGGGTCGGAGCAATCAGCCCCAGCATTTT. This gives the protein CASSYQGGGRSNQPQHF.

Only a few counts were recorded for this clonotype. The chain is built from TRBV5-1 and TRBJ1-4; TRBD1 might be the D (5 bases). The CDR3 loop spans 16 amino acids. Trimming shortened V by 4 bases and J by 4 bases, and 17 bases separated the two germline ends. Germline CDR1 reads SGHRS; CDR2 reads YFSETQ. The DNA for the CDR3 is TGCGCCAGCAGCCCCCCGACGGTCAGGGATAATGAAAAACTGTTTTTT. It yields the protein CASSPPTVRDNEKLFF.

This clonotype was detected many times. J is TRBJ1-2 and V is TRBV2, with D unclear. Per germline, CDR1 SNHLY and CDR2 FYNNEI. This CDR3 region has 12 residues. The V gene lost 4 bases and the J gene lost 2 bases, with 5 bases spanning the gap. Written as DNA, the CDR3 is TGTGCCAGCAGTGGGAAGAACTATGGCTACACCTTC. Translating it yields CASSGKNYGYTF.

This sequence joins TRBV5-1 and TRBJ1-2; D gene unclear. This CDR3 has 13 residues. Trimming removed 4 bases from V and 3 bases from J, with 10 bases in between. Looked up from germline, CDR1 is SGHRS and CDR2 is YFSETQ. The CDR3 region is CASSERHDYGYTF. CDR3 DNA sequence: TGCGCCAGCAGCGAAAGGCATGACTATGGCTACACCTTC.

V and J are TRBV5-1 and TRBJ2-5, with D unclear. The V gene's germline CDR1 is SGHRS and CDR2 YFSETQ. V lost 0 bases and J 0 bases, leaving 9 bases between the germline ends. The CDR3 contains 15 residues. CDR3 protein: CASSLGVGNQETQYF. Here the CDR3 DNA reads TGCGCCAGCAGCTTGGGGGTCGGCAACCAAGAGACCCAGTACTTC.

This clonotype was detected many times. The V and J genes are TRBV2 and TRBJ2-5; either TRBD1 or TRBD2 may fit D (5 bases each). This CDR3 is built from 16 residues. The germline V gene has CDR1 SNHLY and CDR2 FYNNEI. Trimming removed 8 bases from V and 2 bases from J, with 21 bases in between. CDR3 sequence: CASPKRDRGPQETQYF. CDR3 DNA sequence: TGTGCCAGCCCAAAACGGGACCGGGGACCTCAAGAGACCCAGTACTTC.

This chain joins TRBV12-3 or TRBV12-4 and TRBJ2-2; 7 bases agree with TRBD2. This CDR3 contains 14 residues. J lost 3 bases, V lost 3 bases, and 1 base had no gene match. CDR3 region: CASSFSGDTGELFF. CDR3 sequence (DNA): TGTGCCAGCAGTTTCAGCGGGGACACCGGGGAGCTGTTTTTT.

The CDR3 loop is CSVQTPLGYEQYF. The CDR3 coding sequence is TGCAGCGTTCAAACCCCCCTAGGGTACGAGCAGTACTTC. The rearrangement uses TRBV29-1 and TRBJ2-7, with D hard to call. CDR1 SQVTM and CDR2 ANQGSEA come from the germline V gene. V lost 5 bases and J 4 bases, leaving 15 bases between the germline ends. This CDR3 contains 13 residues.

The J gene is TRBJ1-2, the V gene TRBV28; D uncertain. Trimming removed 6 bases from V and 4 bases from J, with 9 bases in between. The CDR3 runs to 12 residues. Per germline, CDR1 MDHEN and CDR2 SYDVKM. DNA of the CDR3: TGTGCCAGCAGGGGTCGTCCCTATGGCTACACCTTC. Its protein product is CASRGRPYGYTF.

The gene calls are TRBV30 and TRBJ1-5, with TRBD1 identical over 7 bases. Germline V gene sequence: CDR1 GTSNPN, CDR2 SVGIG (reference sequence). V dropped 2 bases and J dropped 3; count of bases not matched to a gene: 4. CDR3 length: 14 residues. CDR3 coding DNA: TGTGCCTGGAGTAGGGACAGCAACAATCAGCCCCAGCATTTT. Translating gives CAWSRDSNNQPQHF.

The sample holds a few counts of this clonotype. The J gene is TRBJ1-6, the V gene TRBV5-5; the D is unclear. The CDR3 sequence is 12 residues long. In germline, CDR1 is SGHKS, CDR2 YYEKEE (reference sequence). The ends were cut back, 5 bases at V and 9 bases at J, with 9 bases in the middle. The CDR3 sequence is CASSYSRSPLHF. The CDR3, as DNA: TGTGCCAGCAGTTATTCCCGTTCACCCCTCCACTTT.

This clonotype was seen a few times. The V call is TRBV11-2, the J call TRBJ2-7; TRBD2 matches 10 bases. V shed 3 bases and J 1 base; nucleotides not matched to a gene: 3. The CDR3 consists of 15 residues. Germline CDR1 reads SGHAT; CDR2 reads FQNNGV. The CDR3 nucleotides read TGTGCCAGCAGCTTTGCTAGCGGGAGTTCCTACGAGCAGTACTTC. This gives the protein CASSFASGSSYEQYF.

The V and J genes are TRBV20-1 and TRBJ2-7; TRBD2 matches 7 bases. After removal of 3 bases from V and 2 bases from J, the junction contained 7 bases not matched to a gene. Germline CDR1 is DFQATT and CDR2 is SNEGSKA (reference sequence). CDR3 length: 14 amino acids. CDR3 region: CSASPLRETYEQYF. CDR3 nucleotides: TGCAGTGCTAGCCCTCTGCGGGAGACCTACGAGCAGTACTTC.

The chain recombines TRBV10-3 with TRBJ1-2; 7 nucleotides align to TRBD1. Unmatched junction bases numbered 7, after V lost 6 bases and J lost 6 bases. CDR1 and CDR2 (germline): ENHRY, SYGVKD. The CDR3 has 13 amino acids. CDR3 amino acids: CAISDRAPDGYTF. CDR3 bases: TGTGCCATCAGCGACAGGGCCCCGGATGGCTACACCTTC.

The chain joins TRBV3-1 to TRBJ1-1; 12 positions match TRBD1. Germline assignment: CDR1 LGHDT and CDR2 YNNKEL (reference sequence). CDR3 length: 15 amino acids. Germline trimming cut 3 bases from V and 4 bases from J; bases unmatched to any gene: 3. For the CDR3, the DNA is TGTGCCAGCAGCCATCGGGACAGGGGGCGCACTGAAGCTTTCTTT. As protein: CASSHRDRGRTEAFF.

A few counts support this clonotype. J is TRBJ2-4 and V is TRBV20-1; 7 bases agree with TRBD1. The CDR3 has 14 residues. V gave up 5 bases and J gave up 0 bases; unmatched junction bases: 4. Germline V gives CDR1 DFQATT, CDR2 SNEGSKA (reference sequence). For the CDR3, the DNA is TGCAGTGCTGGGACAGAACTAGCCAAAAACATTCAGTACTTC. Protein sequence: CSAGTELAKNIQYF.

J is TRBJ2-5 and V is TRBV10-3; TRBD1 matches 8 bases. The CDR3 covers 15 residues. V lost 4 bases and J lost 2; bases outside the gene matches: 6. Per germline, CDR1 ENHRY and CDR2 SYGVKD. The CDR3 bases are TGTGCCATCAGTGTCTCGGACAGGGTTCAAGAGACCCAGTACTTC. Translating it yields CAISVSDRVQETQYF.